What follows are 11 T cell receptor beta chains derived from one specimen sequenced in a study of T cell repertoires in cytomegalovirus infection. TCRdb used MiXCR to reprocess the reads, holding one entry per CDR3 protein. The repertoire holds roughly 100,000 distinct CDR3 sequences, with more than 15% as singletons. The sequenced sample consisted of PBMCs. These receptors came from a human donor in good health (CMV status not recorded). Some clones in this sample may be carry-over from other donors' samples.

The table lists this clonotype with many counts. The chain uses TRBV12-3 or TRBV12-4 and TRBJ2-7; D is possibly TRBD1 (5 bases). Trimming removed 5 bases from V and 13 bases from J, with 24 bases in between. CDR3 size: 14 residues. This chain's CDR3 is CASSRSGAARAVYF. CDR3 nucleotide sequence: TGTGCCAGCAGTCGTTCTGGGGCAGCCCGAGCAGTTTACTTC.

There are many counts of this clonotype. The chain is built from TRBV19 and TRBJ2-6; D remains ambiguous. Germline V lookup: CDR1 LNHDA, CDR2 SQIVND (reference sequence). This CDR3 comprises 13 residues. Trimming removed 5 bases from V and 2 bases from J, with 4 bases in between. The CDR3 nucleotides are TGTGCCAGTAGTTCTACTGGGGCCAACGTCCTGACTTTC. It translates to CASSSTGANVLTF. The entire variable domain, with the rest obtained from reference TRBV19 and TRBJ2-6, is as follows: DGGITQSPKYLFRKEGQNVTLSCEQNLNHDAMYWYRQDPGQGLRLIYYSQIVNDFQKGDIAEGYSVSREKKESFPLTVTSAQKNPTAFYLCASSSTGANVLTFGAGSRLTVL.

This clonotype was seen many times. The rearrangement links TRBV28 to TRBJ1-2; D is possibly TRBD1 (6 bases). With 5 bases removed from V and 2 bases from J, the gap between germline ends came to 12 bases. The CDR3 is 14 amino acids. Germline assignment: CDR1 MDHEN and CDR2 SYDVKM. This CDR3 is CASSLRTANYGYTF. As DNA, the CDR3 is TGTGCCAGCAGTCTAAGGACAGCCAACTATGGCTACACCTTC.

This clonotype was detected ten times or more. The chain couples TRBV7-9 to TRBJ1-1; unclear D gene. The germline gives CDR1 SEHNR, CDR2 FQNEAQ (reference sequence). The CDR3 is made up of 13 amino acids. V shed 5 bases and J shed 6 bases, with 13 bases lying between them. CDR3 protein: CASSTDRTSEAFF. In DNA form, the CDR3 reads TGTGCCAGCAGCACAGACCGTACCTCTGAAGCTTTCTTT.

This clonotype was counted between two and nine times. The genes are TRBV6-5 and TRBJ1-5; D may be TRBD1 (5 bases). Germline CDR1 reads MNHEY; CDR2 reads SVGAGI. The V end lost 6 bases, the J end lost 7 bases, and 13 bases lay between the germline ends. This CDR3 is built from 13 residues. The CDR3 here is CASSLSGEQPQHF. The CDR3 region has the DNA TGTGCCAGCAGCCTTTCGGGGGAGCAGCCCCAGCATTTT.

This chain joins TRBV20-1 and TRBJ1-4, with 12 bases lining up with TRBD1. The CDR3 contains 15 residues. CDR1 is DFQATT, CDR2 SNEGSKA, per germline (reference sequence). With 5 bases clipped from V and 4 bases from J, the junction kept 5 bases outside the gene matches. The CDR3 protein is CSAGTGGRNNEKLFF. The CDR3 DNA sequence: TGCAGTGCTGGGACAGGGGGCAGGAATAATGAAAAACTGTTTTTT.

This clonotype came up many times. This sequence joins TRBV7-9 and TRBJ2-3; D gene ambiguous. Germline V gene data show CDR1 as SEHNR and CDR2 as FQNEAQ (reference sequence). There are 15 residues in the CDR3. Trimming took off 5 bases at V and 5 bases at J, with 17 bases between the two ends. Here the CDR3 DNA reads TGTGCCAGCAGCAACCGACTCGGCTACGAAGATACGCAGTATTTT. It specifies CASSNRLGYEDTQYF.

This clonotype was counted between two and nine times. The chain is built from TRBV23-1 and TRBJ1-1; tentative D call: TRBD1 (5 bases). TRBV23-1 is marked as an open reading frame, function uncertain. CDR3 size: 15 residues. Deletions cut 4 bases from V and 1 base from J, with 13 bases between. CDR3 DNA sequence: TGCGCCAGCAGTCCCACGGACAAAGGGAACACTGAAGCTTTCTTT. It encodes CASSPTDKGNTEAFF.

The V gene is TRBV20-1, the J gene TRBJ1-3; D is unclear. The V gene's germline CDR1 is DFQATT and CDR2 SNEGSKA (reference sequence). Trimming shortened V by 5 bases and J by 4 bases, and 12 bases separated the two germline ends. The CDR3 is 13 residues long. Written as DNA, the CDR3 is TGCAGTGCTGGCCCAGTGGGAGGAAACACCATATATTTT. Translation: CSAGPVGGNTIYF.

This clonotype was detected only a few times. The V and J genes are TRBV18 and TRBJ1-1; D remains ambiguous. This CDR3 spans 14 amino acids. Per the germline V gene, CDR1 is KGHSH and CDR2 is LQKENI. V was pared by 6 bases and J by 2 bases, with 13 bases between. CDR3 DNA: TGTGCCAGCTCTGAGGGTTTCCTAAACACTGAAGCTTTCTTT. The encoded protein is CASSEGFLNTEAFF.

The genes are TRBV7-2 and TRBJ2-1; the match to TRBD2 covers 9 bases. The V gene end was trimmed by 4 bases and the J gene end by 3 bases; junction bases not matched to a gene: 10. The CDR3 covers 17 residues. Germline V gene sequence: CDR1 SGHTA, CDR2 FQGNSA. CDR3 sequence: CASSSISGGTHYNEQFF. DNA for the CDR3: TGTGCCAGCAGCTCAATTAGCGGGGGCACCCACTACAATGAGCAGTTCTTC.